This T cell receptor (beta chain) was recovered during a study of blood T cell repertoires in COVID-19. As for the study in general: The samples span acute and convalescent COVID-19 from the United States, Italy and Spain. The analysed material was cDNA or gDNA that came from T cells, B-cell-depleted T cells, or PBMCs.

Only in-frame clones appear in the TCRdb table, and some are missing; sequencing was by immunoSEQ multiplex PCR. The repertoire consists of hundreds of thousands of clones, with about nine tenths occurring once and the leading ten covering roughly 7.8%. Germline V gives CDR1 SGHKS, CDR2 YYEKEE (reference sequence). This CDR3 comprises 15 residues. V lost 3 bases, J lost 3 bases, and 4 bases stayed unmatched. This clonotype originated in a man aged 60 to 69 who had recovered from COVID-19. The chain links TRBV5-5 to TRBJ2-2; 8 bases fit TRBD1. Sequencing was done on a sample of peripheral blood. The CDR3 region is CASSSGQGYTGELFF. CDR3 nucleotide sequence: TGTGCCAGCAGCTCTGGACAGGGTTACACCGGGGAGCTGTTTTTT.